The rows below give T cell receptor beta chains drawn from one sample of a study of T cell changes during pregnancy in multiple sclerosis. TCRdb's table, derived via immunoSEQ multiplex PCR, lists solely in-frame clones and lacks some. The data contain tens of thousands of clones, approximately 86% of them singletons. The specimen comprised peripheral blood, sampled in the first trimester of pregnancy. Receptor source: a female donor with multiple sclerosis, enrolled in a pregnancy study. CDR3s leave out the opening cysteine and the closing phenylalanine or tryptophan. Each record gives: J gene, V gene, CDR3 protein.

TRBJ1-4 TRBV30 AWGPAGGGRKLF
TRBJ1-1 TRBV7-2 ASTATPGYTEAF
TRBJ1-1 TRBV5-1 ASSLSGAEAF
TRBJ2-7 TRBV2 ASRVQGAVNEQY
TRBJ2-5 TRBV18 ASSPRTPNNQETQY
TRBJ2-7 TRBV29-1 SVEFLASGNSYEQY
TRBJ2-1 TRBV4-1 ASSHPLLAEYNEQF
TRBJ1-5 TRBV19 ASSIITGGNQPQH
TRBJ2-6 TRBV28 ASSWQGAGANVLT
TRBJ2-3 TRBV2 ASSFRDSSTDTQY
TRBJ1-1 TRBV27 ASSSQGLGNTEAF
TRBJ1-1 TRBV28 ASSPPERAFLEAF
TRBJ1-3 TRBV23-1 ASSPDGDSGNTIY
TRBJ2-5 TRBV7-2 ASSLDSARGSETQY
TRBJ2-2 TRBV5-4 ASSDGSGKSYTGELF
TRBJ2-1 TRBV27 ASSSLPTGSDEQF
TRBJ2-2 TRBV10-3 AISGRGLAEGNTGELF
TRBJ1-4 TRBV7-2 ASSSQTTRNEKLF
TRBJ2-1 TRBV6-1 ASSELRAGQF
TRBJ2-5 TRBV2 ASSLGRAGETQY
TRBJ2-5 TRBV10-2 ASGGSEETQY
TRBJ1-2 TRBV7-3 ASSLTSAGYYGYT
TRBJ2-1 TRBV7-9 ASSSGLRSSYNEQF
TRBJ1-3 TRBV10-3 AISESDAGISGNTIY
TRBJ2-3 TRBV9 ASSLRGAGVSTDTQY
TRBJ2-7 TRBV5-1 ASSLEQGPREQY
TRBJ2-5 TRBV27 ASSKTDRVRIETQY
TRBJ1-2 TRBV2 ASSGRRFDYGYT
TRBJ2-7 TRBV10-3 ATAGEGAVTEQY